Presented here are 2 T cell receptor beta chains from one specimen sequenced in a study of blood T cell repertoires in COVID-19 (dated by TCRdb to 2020 to 2021). Library creation used the immunoSEQ multiplex PCR assay. TCRdb holds this immuneACCESS table with in-frame rearrangements only. Some clones are missing; in checked studies, unresolved V genes explain under half, and the rest has no known cause. This sample gives tens of thousands of clones in total; 75% to 95% of them show up just once. About 5.5% of the sample lies in the top ten. Sequencing input: peripheral blood. The receptors were gathered from a woman of 80 years or more with acute or convalescent COVID-19.

The gene calls are TRBV6-7 and TRBJ1-6, with D possibly matching TRBD1 (6 bases). TRBV6-7 is filed as an ORF, its function uncertain. V dropped 0 bases and J dropped 9 bases, with 18 bases sitting between them. The CDR3 has 17 amino acids. The chain's CDR3 is CASSYSSLQGSGSPLHF. DNA of the CDR3: TGTGCCAGCAGTTACTCCTCCCTACAGGGTAGTGGTTCACCCCTCCACTTT.

V usage is TRBV7-9 and J usage is TRBJ1-1; a weak D match, TRBD1 (5 bases). The CDR3 covers 15 residues. Trimming left V 8 bases short and J 1 base short, with 17 bases between. Germline V CDR1 and CDR2: SEHNR, FQNEAQ (reference sequence). The CDR3 here is CASSRMGGGNTEAFF. The CDR3 coding sequence is TGTGCCAGCTCCCGCATGGGGGGAGGGAACACTGAAGCTTTCTTT. Complete variable domain (other parts from reference TRBV7-9 and TRBJ1-1): DTGVSQNPRHKITKRGQNVTFRCDPISEHNRLYWYRQTLGQGPEFLTYFQNEAQLEKSRLLSDRFSAERPKGSFSTLEIQRTEQGDSAMYLCASSRMGGGNTEAFFGQGTRLTVV.